This record covers a single T cell receptor beta chain. What it binds is not known. These data are taken from a study of blood T cells in healthy people across ages. Each individual donor underwent a draw of 8.5 to 10 milliliters of peripheral blood. V lost 0 bases and J 3 bases, leaving 12 bases between the germline ends. Germline values: CDR1 SGHDN, CDR2 FVKESK. This CDR3 contains 16 residues. Overall study findings and caveats: The study found TCR beta diversity correlated strongly with naive T cell percentage. Long-lived donors had more naive CD4+ cells and higher diversity than aged donors.

Together with a sample-barcoded 5' primer, a J-beta primer mix was included in a second PCR lasting about 6 to 11 cycles. TCRdb re-called the 5' RACE reads with MiXCR, one entry per CDR3 protein. The sample holds 1.5 million to 2 million distinct CDR3 sequences, 28% seen once. The V gene is TRBV14, the J gene TRBJ2-1; D may be TRBD1 (5 bases). What was sequenced was blood. This sequence was found in a woman younger than 45 in good health. Here the CDR3 reads CASSQDVGVGYNEQFF. The DNA of the CDR3 is TGTGCCAGCAGCCAAGATGTAGGGGTGGGCTACAATGAGCAGTTCTTC.